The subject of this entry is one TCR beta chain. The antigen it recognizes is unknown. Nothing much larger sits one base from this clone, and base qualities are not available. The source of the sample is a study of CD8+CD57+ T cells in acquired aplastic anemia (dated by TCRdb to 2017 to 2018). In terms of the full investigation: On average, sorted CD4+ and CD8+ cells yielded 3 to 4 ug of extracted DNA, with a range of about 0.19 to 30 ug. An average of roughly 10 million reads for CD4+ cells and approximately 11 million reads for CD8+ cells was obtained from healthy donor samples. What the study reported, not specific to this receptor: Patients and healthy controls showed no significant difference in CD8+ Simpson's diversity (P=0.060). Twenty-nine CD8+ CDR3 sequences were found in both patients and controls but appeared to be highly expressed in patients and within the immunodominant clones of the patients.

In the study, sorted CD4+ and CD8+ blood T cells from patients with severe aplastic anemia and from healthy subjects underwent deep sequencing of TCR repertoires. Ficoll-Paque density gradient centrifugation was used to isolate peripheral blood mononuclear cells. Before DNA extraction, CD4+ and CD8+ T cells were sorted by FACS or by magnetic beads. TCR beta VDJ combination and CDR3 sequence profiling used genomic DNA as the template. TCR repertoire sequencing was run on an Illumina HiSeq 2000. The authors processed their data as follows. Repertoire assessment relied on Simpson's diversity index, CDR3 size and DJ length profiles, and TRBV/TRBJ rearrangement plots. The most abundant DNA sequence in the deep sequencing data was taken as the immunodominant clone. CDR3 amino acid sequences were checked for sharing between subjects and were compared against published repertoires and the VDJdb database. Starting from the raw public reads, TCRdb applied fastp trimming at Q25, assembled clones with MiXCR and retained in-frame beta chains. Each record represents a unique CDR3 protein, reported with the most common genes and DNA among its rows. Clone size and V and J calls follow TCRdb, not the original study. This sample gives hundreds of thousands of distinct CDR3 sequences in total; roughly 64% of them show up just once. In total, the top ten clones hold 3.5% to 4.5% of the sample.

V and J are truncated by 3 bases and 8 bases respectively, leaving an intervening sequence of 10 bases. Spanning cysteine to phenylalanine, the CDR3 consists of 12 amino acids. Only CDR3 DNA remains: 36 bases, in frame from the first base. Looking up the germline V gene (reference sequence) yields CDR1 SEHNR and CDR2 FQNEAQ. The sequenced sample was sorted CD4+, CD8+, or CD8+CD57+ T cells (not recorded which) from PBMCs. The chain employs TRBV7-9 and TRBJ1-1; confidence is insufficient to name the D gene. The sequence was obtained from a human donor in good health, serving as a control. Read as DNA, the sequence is TGTGCCAGCAGCTTGAGGACCGAGGAAGCTTTCTTT. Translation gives CASSLRTEEAFF.